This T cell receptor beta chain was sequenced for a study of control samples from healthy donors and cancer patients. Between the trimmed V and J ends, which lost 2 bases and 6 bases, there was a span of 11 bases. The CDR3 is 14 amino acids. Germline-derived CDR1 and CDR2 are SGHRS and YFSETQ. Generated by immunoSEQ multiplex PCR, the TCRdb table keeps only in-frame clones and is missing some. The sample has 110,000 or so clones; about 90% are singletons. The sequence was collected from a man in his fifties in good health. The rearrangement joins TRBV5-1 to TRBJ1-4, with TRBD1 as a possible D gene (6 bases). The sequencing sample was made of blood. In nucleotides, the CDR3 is TGCGCCAGCAGCTTCCGGGACACACATGAAAAACTGTTTTTT. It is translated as CASSFRDTHEKLFF.